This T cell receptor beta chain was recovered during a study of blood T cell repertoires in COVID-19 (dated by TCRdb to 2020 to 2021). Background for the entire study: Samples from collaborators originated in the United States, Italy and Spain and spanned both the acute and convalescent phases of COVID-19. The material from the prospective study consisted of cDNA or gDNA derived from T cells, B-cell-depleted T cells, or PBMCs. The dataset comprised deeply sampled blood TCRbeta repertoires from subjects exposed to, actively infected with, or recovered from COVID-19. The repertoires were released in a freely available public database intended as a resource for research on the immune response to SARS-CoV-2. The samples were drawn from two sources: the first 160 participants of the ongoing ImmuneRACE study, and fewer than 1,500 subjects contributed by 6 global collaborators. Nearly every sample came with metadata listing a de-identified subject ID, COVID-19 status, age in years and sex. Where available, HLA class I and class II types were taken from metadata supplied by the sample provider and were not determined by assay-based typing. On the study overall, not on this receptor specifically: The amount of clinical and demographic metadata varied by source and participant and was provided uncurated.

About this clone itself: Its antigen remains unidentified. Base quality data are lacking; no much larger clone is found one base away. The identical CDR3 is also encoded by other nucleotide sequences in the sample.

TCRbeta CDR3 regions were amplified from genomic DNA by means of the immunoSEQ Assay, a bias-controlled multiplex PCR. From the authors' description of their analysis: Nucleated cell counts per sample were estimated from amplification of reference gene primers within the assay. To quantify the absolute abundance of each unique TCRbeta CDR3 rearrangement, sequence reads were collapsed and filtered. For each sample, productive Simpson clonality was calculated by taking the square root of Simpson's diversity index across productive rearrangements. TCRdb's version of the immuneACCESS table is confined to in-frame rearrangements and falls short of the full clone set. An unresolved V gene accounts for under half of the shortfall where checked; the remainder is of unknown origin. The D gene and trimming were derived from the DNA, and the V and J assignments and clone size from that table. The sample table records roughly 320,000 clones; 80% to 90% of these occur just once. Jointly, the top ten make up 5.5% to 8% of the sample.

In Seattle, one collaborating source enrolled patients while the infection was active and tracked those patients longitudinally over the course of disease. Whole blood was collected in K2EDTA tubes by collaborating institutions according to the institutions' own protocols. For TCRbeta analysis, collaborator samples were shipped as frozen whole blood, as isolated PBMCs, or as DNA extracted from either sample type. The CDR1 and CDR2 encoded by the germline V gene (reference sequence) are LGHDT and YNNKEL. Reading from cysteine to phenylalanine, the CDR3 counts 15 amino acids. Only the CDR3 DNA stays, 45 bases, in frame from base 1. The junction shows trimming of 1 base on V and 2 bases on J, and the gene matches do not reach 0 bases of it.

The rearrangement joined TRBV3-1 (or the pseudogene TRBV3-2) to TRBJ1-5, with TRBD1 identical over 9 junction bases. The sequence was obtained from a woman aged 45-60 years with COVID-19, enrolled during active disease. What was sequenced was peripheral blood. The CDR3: CASSQGTGGNQPQHF. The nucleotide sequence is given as TGTGCCAGCAGCCAAGGGACAGGGGGCAATCAGCCCCAGCATTTT.